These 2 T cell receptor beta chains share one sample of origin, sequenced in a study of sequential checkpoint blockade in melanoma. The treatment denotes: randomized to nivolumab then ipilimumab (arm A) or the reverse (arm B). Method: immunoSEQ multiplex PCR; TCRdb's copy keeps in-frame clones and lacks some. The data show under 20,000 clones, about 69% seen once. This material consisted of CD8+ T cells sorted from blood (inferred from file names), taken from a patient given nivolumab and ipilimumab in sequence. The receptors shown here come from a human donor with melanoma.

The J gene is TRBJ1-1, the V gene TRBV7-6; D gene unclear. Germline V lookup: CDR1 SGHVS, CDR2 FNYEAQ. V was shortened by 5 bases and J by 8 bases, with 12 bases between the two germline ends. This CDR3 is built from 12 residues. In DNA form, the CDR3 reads TGTGCCAGCAGCCTCGGGTCCGACGAAGCTTTCTTT. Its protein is CASSLGSDEAFF.

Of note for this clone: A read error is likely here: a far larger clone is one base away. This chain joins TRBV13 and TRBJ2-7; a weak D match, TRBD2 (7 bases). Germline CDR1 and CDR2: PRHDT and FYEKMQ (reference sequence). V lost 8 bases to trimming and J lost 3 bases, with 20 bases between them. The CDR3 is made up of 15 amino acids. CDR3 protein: CASCGAGAFYYEQYF. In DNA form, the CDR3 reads TGTGCCAGCTGTGGTGCGGGGGCCTTCTACTACGAGCAGTACTTC.